The rows below give T cell receptor beta chains drawn from one sample of a study of early T cells in non-severe SARS-CoV-2 infection. TCRdb redid the calling of the 5' RACE reads with MiXCR, one entry per CDR3 protein. The sample contains around 68,000 distinct CDR3 sequences, 4.5% to 7.5% of which appear only once. The sample here was whole blood, taken at baseline. All receptors derive from an adult who was a healthcare worker with PCR-confirmed SARS-CoV-2 infection or an uninfected control (not recorded which). Both conserved end residues are part of each CDR3. A D gene is named only where the DNA matches it firmly. The size of a clone is reported for some rows only, either as once, few or many, or as a class for expanded clones.

j_call | d_call | v_call | clone_size | cdr3_aa | cdr3_nt
TRBJ1-1 | NA | TRBV7-2 | NA | CASSLDAGAAFF | TGTGCCAGCAGCTTAGATGCGGGGGCTGCTTTCTTT
TRBJ2-3 | NA | TRBV7-9 | many | CASSSPLAQYF | TGTGCCAGCAGCTCCCCTCTTGCGCAGTATTTT
TRBJ2-1 | NA | TRBV24-1 | many | CATSDLGRNEQFF | TGTGCCACCAGTGATTTAGGCAGAAATGAGCAGTTCTTC
TRBJ2-1 | NA | TRBV20-1 | many | CSASRGLLYNEQFF | TGCAGTGCTAGCCGGGGACTGTTATACAATGAGCAGTTCTTC
TRBJ1-1 | NA | TRBV28 | few | CASRQGFGGVTEAFF | TGTGCCAGCAGACAAGGGTTCGGGGGAGTAACTGAAGCTTTCTTT
TRBJ2-2 | NA | TRBV18 | many | CASSPGTNTGELFF | TGTGCCAGCTCACCGGGGACGAACACCGGGGAGCTGTTTTTT
TRBJ2-5 | NA | TRBV11-2 | many | CASSSTVRTQYF | TGTGCCAGCAGCTCGACAGTGCGGACCCAGTACTTC
TRBJ1-1 | NA | TRBV6-2/TRBV6-3 | many | CASSPTSTEAFF | TGTGCCAGCAGTCCGACATCCACTGAAGCTTTCTTT
TRBJ2-2 | NA | TRBV28 | few | CASTPAVANTGELFF | TGTGCCAGCACCCCCGCCGTGGCGAACACCGGGGAGCTGTTTTTT
TRBJ1-2 | NA | TRBV25-1 | few | CASSWGNYGYTF | TGTGCCAGCAGTTGGGGGAACTATGGCTACACCTTC
TRBJ2-3 | NA | TRBV7-8 | many | CASSFWSDSTDTQYF | TGTGCCAGCAGCTTTTGGTCCGATAGCACAGATACGCAGTATTTT
TRBJ1-1 | NA | TRBV29-1 | many | CSSTTGNTEAFF | TGCAGCTCCACGACAGGGAACACTGAAGCTTTCTTT
TRBJ2-5 | TRBD1 | TRBV29-1 | NA | CSVARDSSETQYF | TGCAGCGTTGCTAGGGACAGTTCAGAGACCCAGTACTTC